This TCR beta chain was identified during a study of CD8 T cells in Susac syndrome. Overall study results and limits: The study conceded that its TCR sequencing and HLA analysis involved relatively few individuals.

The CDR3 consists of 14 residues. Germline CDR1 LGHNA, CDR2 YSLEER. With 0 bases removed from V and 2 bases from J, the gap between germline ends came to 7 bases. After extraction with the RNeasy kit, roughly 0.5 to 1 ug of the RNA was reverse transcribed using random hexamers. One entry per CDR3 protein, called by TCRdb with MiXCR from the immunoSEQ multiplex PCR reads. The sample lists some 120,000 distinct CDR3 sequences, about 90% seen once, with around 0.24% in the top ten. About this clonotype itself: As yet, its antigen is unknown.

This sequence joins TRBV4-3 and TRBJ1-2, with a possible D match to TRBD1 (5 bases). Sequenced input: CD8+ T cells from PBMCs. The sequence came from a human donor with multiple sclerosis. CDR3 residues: CASSQDGDNYGYTF. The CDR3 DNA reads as TGCGCCAGCAGCCAAGATGGGGACAACTATGGCTACACCTTC.